This TCR beta chain emerged from a study of blood T cell repertoires in COVID-19. Study-wide background: PBMCs, B-cell-depleted T cells, or T cells were the source of the cDNA or gDNA that made up the material.

Clones were read by immunoSEQ multiplex PCR, and TCRdb kept only the in-frame ones, dropping some. The sample has roughly 200,000 clones, around 83% seen once; the top ten hold less than 2%. The sample consisted of peripheral blood. The sequence was collected from a human donor in a cohort sampled during active COVID-19.

The CDR3, as DNA: TGTGCCAGCAGTTCGGCCGACAGGGACACAGATACGCAGTATTTT. Translated, it gives CASSSADRDTDTQYF. This rearrangement joins TRBV6-4 to TRBJ2-3, with 7 bases identical to TRBD1. The CDR3 consists of 15 residues. The junction had 7 bases not matched to a gene; V was cut back by 5 bases and J by 2 bases. Germline V gives CDR1 MRHNA, CDR2 SNTAGT.